One and the same sample provided the 17 T cell receptor beta chains below, sequenced in a study of OX40 agonist ivuxolimab in advanced cancers. TCRdb's table, derived via immunoSEQ multiplex PCR, lists solely in-frame clones and lacks some. The table has roughly 67,000 clones, around 80% seen once. Sequencing used CD4+ or CD8+ T cells sorted from blood, obtained in a trial of the OX40 agonist ivuxolimab. Receptor source: an adult with an advanced solid tumor such as melanoma, head and neck, liver or kidney cancer.

The rearrangement uses TRBV28 and TRBJ2-7, with a tentative D call TRBD1 (5 bases). From germline, CDR1 is MDHEN and CDR2 SYDVKM. V lost 3 bases to trimming and J lost 4 bases, with 13 bases between them. The length of the CDR3 is 14 residues. CDR3 loop: CASSLQGGVYEQYF. In DNA form, the CDR3 reads TGTGCCAGCAGTTTGCAGGGTGGTGTTTACGAGCAGTACTTC.

This chain uses TRBV19 with TRBJ1-2; possibly TRBD1 for D (5 bases). Germline CDR1 is LNHDA and CDR2 is SQIVND (reference sequence). V was pared by 3 bases and J by 8 bases, with 19 bases between. The CDR3 contains 15 residues. CDR3 in DNA: TGTGCCAGTAGTATGGTGTGGACAACCGGGAACGGCTACACCTTC. Translated, it gives CASSMVWTTGNGYTF.

The rearrangement joins TRBV27 to TRBJ2-3, with 9 bases that match TRBD1. With 6 bases clipped from V and 4 bases from J, the junction kept 8 bases outside the gene matches. Germline V gene sequence: CDR1 MNHEY, CDR2 SMNVEV (reference sequence). This CDR3 is built from 15 residues. DNA of the CDR3: TGTGCCAGCAGCCCGCGGGACAGGGTGGCAGATACGCAGTATTTT. Amino acid sequence: CASSPRDRVADTQYF.

V is TRBV7-9 and J is TRBJ2-6; 8 bases map to TRBD1. The CDR3 has 18 residues. CDR1 is SEHNR and CDR2 is FQNEAQ in the germline V gene (reference sequence). With V trimmed by 6 bases and J by 2 bases, 12 bases remained unmatched. The CDR3: CASRAFGQGEAGANVLTF. CDR3 in DNA: TGTGCCAGCAGAGCATTCGGACAGGGAGAGGCTGGGGCCAACGTCCTGACTTTC.

The chain has TRBV7-9 and TRBJ1-2, with a possible D match to TRBD1 (6 bases). CDR1 and CDR2 from the germline V gene are SEHNR and FQNEAQ (reference sequence). Trimming left V 5 bases short and J 5 bases short, with 21 bases between. The length of the CDR3 is 16 residues. The CDR3 loop reads CASSTSRQAKTYGYTF. As DNA, the CDR3 is TGTGCCAGCAGCACGTCCCGACAGGCCAAAACTTATGGCTACACCTTC.

The table lists this clone with a count of one. This sequence joins TRBV27 and TRBJ1-6; maybe TRBD1 (5 bases). Deletions cut 2 bases from V and 8 bases from J, with 7 bases between. Per germline, CDR1 MNHEY and CDR2 SMNVEV (reference sequence). This CDR3 is 13 amino acids long. Here the CDR3 reads CASSLGGDSPLHF. In DNA form, the CDR3 reads TGTGCCAGCAGTTTAGGGGGGGATTCACCCCTCCACTTT.

The V call is TRBV4-3, the J call TRBJ1-2; D ambiguous. Germline assignment: CDR1 LGHNA and CDR2 YSLEER. CDR3 length equals 11 residues. V lost 9 bases and J 0 bases, leaving 5 bases between the germline ends. Here the CDR3 DNA reads TGCGCCAGTAGATCTAACTATGGCTACACCTTC. Amino acid sequence: CASRSNYGYTF.

The chain couples TRBV28 to TRBJ2-3, with D possibly TRBD2 on 6 matching bases. The CDR3 is made up of 16 amino acids. The germline V gene has CDR1 MDHEN and CDR2 SYDVKM. Deletions cut 4 bases from V and 1 base from J, with 15 bases between. The chain's CDR3 is CASSSTRDSRTDTQYF. In DNA, the CDR3 is TGTGCCAGCAGTTCCACGAGGGACTCCCGCACAGATACGCAGTATTTT.

The chain carries TRBV11-2 and TRBJ1-4; the D is unclear. This CDR3 has 12 amino acids. The germline CDR1 and CDR2 sequences are SGHAT and FQNNGV. The V and J ends lost 3 bases and 8 bases respectively, with 7 bases between them. The CDR3 spells CASSFRSEKLFF. CDR3 DNA: TGTGCCAGCAGCTTTCGTAGCGAAAAACTGTTTTTT.

The chain joins TRBV14 to TRBJ1-6, with a possible D match to TRBD1 (6 bases). This CDR3 spans 12 amino acids. Germline lookup yields CDR1 SGHDN and CDR2 FVKESK. V gave up 6 bases and J gave up 7 bases, with 7 bases separating them. The CDR3, as DNA: TGTGCCAGCAGGAGGGGGAATTCACCCCTCCACTTT. Translation: CASRRGNSPLHF.

The chain employs TRBV5-6 and TRBJ1-3; D might be TRBD1 (5 bases). Per the germline V gene, CDR1 is SGHDT and CDR2 is YYEEEE. This CDR3 comprises 14 residues. Trimming took 0 bases from V and 2 from J, leaving 6 bases between them. The CDR3 here is CASSLVRAGNTIYF. CDR3 nucleotide sequence: TGTGCCAGCAGCTTGGTCAGGGCTGGAAACACCATATATTTT.

The rearrangement uses TRBV7-7 and TRBJ2-1, with TRBD1 matching over 8 bases. The germline V gene has CDR1 SSHAT and CDR2 FNYEAQ (reference sequence). J lost 5 bases, V lost 0 bases, and 0 bases had no gene match. The CDR3 consists of 14 residues. Written as DNA, the CDR3 is TGTGCCAGCAGCTTAGCGACAGGGGACAATGAGCAGTTCTTC. Its protein is CASSLATGDNEQFF.

J is TRBJ1-6 and V is TRBV15, with 7 bases identical to TRBD1. V was pared by 0 bases and J by 9 bases, with 11 bases of the junction left unmatched. Germline V gene sequence: CDR1 LNHNV, CDR2 YYDKDF (reference sequence). The CDR3 is 17 amino acids. CDR3 residues: CATSRDRRIQGSSPLHF. The CDR3, as DNA: TGTGCCACCAGCAGAGATCGGCGGATACAGGGGTCTTCACCCCTCCACTTT.

The chain recombines TRBV7-2 with TRBJ2-5; the D is unclear. The length of the CDR3 is 12 residues. Germline V gives CDR1 SGHTA, CDR2 FQGNSA. The V and J ends lost 7 bases and 2 bases respectively, with 8 bases between them. CDR3 protein: CASTPQQETQYF. The CDR3 coding sequence is TGTGCCAGCACCCCCCAGCAAGAGACCCAGTACTTC.

A few counts support this clone. The chain links TRBV20-1 to TRBJ2-7; the D is unclear. The germline V gene encodes CDR1 DFQATT and CDR2 SNEGSKA (reference sequence). The V end was cut by 7 bases, the J end by 4 bases, with 11 bases between. The CDR3 has 11 residues. In DNA, the CDR3 is TGCAGTGTGGATAGCTATTACGAGCAGTACTTC. Its translation is CSVDSYYEQYF.

The chain employs TRBV6-5 and TRBJ1-2; tentatively, D is TRBD1 (6 bases). Germline V gene lookup returns CDR1 MNHEY and CDR2 SVGAGI. CDR3 size: 14 residues. The ends were cut back, 5 bases at V and 4 bases at J, with 14 bases in the middle. Written as DNA, the CDR3 is TGTGCCAGCAGTGCCAGGGGCACCCTCTATGGCTACACCTTC. Translated: CASSARGTLYGYTF.

A single count supports this clone. V is TRBV7-2 and J is TRBJ2-5; 9 bases align to TRBD2. Germline V gene lookup returns CDR1 SGHTA and CDR2 FQGNSA. V shed 2 bases, J shed 5 bases, and the junction held 6 bases outside the gene matches. CDR3 length equals 15 residues. The CDR3 region has the DNA TGTGCCAGCAGCTTATGGGCGGGGGGGTCGGAGACCCAGTACTTC. Protein product: CASSLWAGGSETQYF.